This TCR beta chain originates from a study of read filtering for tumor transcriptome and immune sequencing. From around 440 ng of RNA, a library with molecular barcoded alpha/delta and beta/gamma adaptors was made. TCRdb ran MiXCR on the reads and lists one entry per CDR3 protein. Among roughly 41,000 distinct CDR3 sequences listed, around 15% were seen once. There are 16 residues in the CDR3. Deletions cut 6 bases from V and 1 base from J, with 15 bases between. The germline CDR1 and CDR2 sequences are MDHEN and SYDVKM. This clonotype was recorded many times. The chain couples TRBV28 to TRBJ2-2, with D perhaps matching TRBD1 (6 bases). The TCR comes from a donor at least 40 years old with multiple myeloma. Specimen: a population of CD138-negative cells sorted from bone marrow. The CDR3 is CASRPQGNRNTGELFF. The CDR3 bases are TGTGCCAGCAGGCCACAGGGAAATCGGAACACCGGGGAGCTGTTTTTT.